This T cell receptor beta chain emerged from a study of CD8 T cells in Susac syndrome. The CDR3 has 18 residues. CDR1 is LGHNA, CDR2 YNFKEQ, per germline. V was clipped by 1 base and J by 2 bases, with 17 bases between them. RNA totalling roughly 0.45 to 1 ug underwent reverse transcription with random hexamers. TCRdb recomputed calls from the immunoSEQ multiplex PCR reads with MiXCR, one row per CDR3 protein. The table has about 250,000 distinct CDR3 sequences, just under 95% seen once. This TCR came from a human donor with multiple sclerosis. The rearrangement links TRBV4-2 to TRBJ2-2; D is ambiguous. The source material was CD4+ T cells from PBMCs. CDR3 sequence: CASSQGIETRLNTGELFF. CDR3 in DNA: TGTGCCAGCAGCCAAGGCATAGAAACCAGACTTAACACCGGGGAGCTGTTTTTT.